These 10 T cell receptor beta chains originate from one sample sequenced in a study of shared clonotypes between healthy human individuals. Assay: immunoSEQ multiplex PCR; the TCRdb copy retains only in-frame clones and omits some. The table has some 510,000 clones, 60% to 85% seen once; the top ten hold 10% to 15%. The sequenced sample consisted of PBMCs. These receptors were taken from a woman in her 40s in good health. Some clones in this sample may be carry-over from other donors' samples.

Points on this clone: The sample carries other DNA sequences with the same CDR3. The V call is TRBV5-6, the J call TRBJ2-7, with D perhaps TRBD1 (5 bases). CDR3 length: 13 residues. Germline V gene data show CDR1 as SGHDT and CDR2 as YYEEEE. Trimming took 0 bases from V and 1 from J, leaving 5 bases between them. For the CDR3, the DNA is TGTGCCAGCAGCTTGGGACAGTCCTACGAGCAGTACTTC. Amino acids: CASSLGQSYEQYF.

The CDR3 loop reads CATVTMTAGGTQYF. The CDR3 DNA sequence: TGTGCCACCGTCACCATGACAGCTGGAGGGACCCAGTACTTC. The chain recombines TRBV28 with TRBJ2-5; D may correspond to TRBD1 or TRBD2 (5 bases each). The CDR3 totals 14 residues. The V gene's germline CDR1 is MDHEN and CDR2 SYDVKM. With 10 bases removed from V and 7 bases from J, the gap between germline ends came to 22 bases.

The V call is TRBV4-1, the J call TRBJ1-1; 7 bases map to TRBD1. Germline CDR1 MGHRA, CDR2 YSYEKL. V gave up 5 bases and J gave up 2 bases; unmatched junction bases: 8. The CDR3 has 15 amino acids. The CDR3 reads CASSSPTGNNTEAFF. CDR3 in DNA: TGCGCCAGCAGCTCGCCGACAGGGAATAACACTGAAGCTTTCTTT.

About this clone itself: This may be a read error: a much more frequent sequence differs by one nucleotide. This chain uses TRBV11-2 with TRBJ2-5, with no clear D. Trimming removed 1 base from V and 5 bases from J, with 2 bases in between. Germline CDR1 reads SGHAT; CDR2 reads FQNNGV. This CDR3 spans 11 amino acids. CDR3 in amino acids: CASSLAETQYF. In DNA, the CDR3 is TGTGCCAGCAGCTTAGCGGAGACCCAGTACTTC.

The chain joins TRBV9 to TRBJ1-1; D may be TRBD1 (6 bases). The CDR3 is made up of 13 amino acids. V was shortened by 5 bases and J by 5 bases, with 13 bases between the two germline ends. CDR1 and CDR2 (germline): SGDLS, YYNGEE. In DNA, the CDR3 is TGTGCCAGCAGTCGTACAGGGAGAACTGAAGCTTTCTTT. Amino acids: CASSRTGRTEAFF.

Remarks on this clone: Relative to the germline gene, one junction end is altered; a read error may explain this. Other nucleotide sequences from this sample produce the same CDR3. The rearrangement uses TRBV5-1 and TRBJ2-5, with D possibly matching TRBD2 (5 bases). This CDR3 is built from 15 residues. Germline values: CDR1 SGHRS, CDR2 YFSETQ. CDR3 loop: CASSWEPGTQETQYF. In nucleotides, the CDR3 is TGCGCCAGTAGCTGGGAACCGGGAACCCAAGAGACCCAGTACTTC. Combining the CDR3 with reference TRBV5-1 and TRBJ2-5 gives the whole variable domain KAGVTQTPRYLIKTRGQQVTLSCSPISGHRSVSWYQQTPGQGLQFLFEYFSETQRNKGNFPGRFSGRQFSNSRSEMNVSTLELGDSALYLCASSWEPGTQETQYFGPGTRLLVL.

The V call is TRBV19, the J call TRBJ2-5, with D perhaps TRBD2 (5 bases). The CDR3 contains 13 residues. Germline CDR1 is LNHDA and CDR2 is SQIVND (reference sequence). V gave up 6 bases and J gave up 13 bases, with 21 bases separating them. Here the CDR3 DNA reads TGTGCCAGTAGGGTGAGGGATATGGCTCCTGTGTACTTC. Translating gives CASRVRDMAPVYF.

The chain joins TRBV5-4 to TRBJ2-1; 10 bases fit TRBD1. The germline V gene encodes CDR1 SGHNT and CDR2 YYREEE (reference sequence). Trimming at V came to 5 bases and at J to 2 bases, leaving 13 bases not matched to a gene. The CDR3 totals 18 residues. CDR3 DNA: TGTGCCAGCAGGGCGGGGGGACAGGGGTCTGTCACCTACAATGAGCAGTTCTTC. This codes for CASRAGGQGSVTYNEQFF.

V is TRBV5-1 and J is TRBJ2-4; 9 nucleotides line up with TRBD2. The V segment lost 0 bases and the J segment 1 base; nucleotides outside the gene matches: 2. The CDR3 totals 16 residues. The germline gives CDR1 SGHRS, CDR2 YFSETQ. In nucleotides, the CDR3 is TGCGCCAGCAGCTTGGTAGCGGGAGCGGCCAAAAACATTCAGTACTTC. Amino acids: CASSLVAGAAKNIQYF. Full variable domain (outside the CDR3, taken from reference TRBV5-1 and TRBJ2-4): KAGVTQTPRYLIKTRGQQVTLSCSPISGHRSVSWYQQTPGQGLQFLFEYFSETQRNKGNFPGRFSGRQFSNSRSEMNVSTLELGDSALYLCASSLVAGAAKNIQYFGAGTRLSVL.

The chain combines TRBV6-1 with TRBJ2-1; weak D call: TRBD2 (5 bases). Trimming pared 3 bases from V and 12 bases from J, leaving 15 bases between. The CDR3 totals 13 residues. Germline loops: CDR1 MNHNS, CDR2 SASEGT. The DNA for the CDR3 is TGTGCCAGCAGTGATCCTCCAGCGGAGAGGCAGTTCTTC. Translating it yields CASSDPPAERQFF.